This T cell receptor beta chain was recovered during a study of identical twins. General study results and limits: With beta out-of-frame sequences, excess sharing by twins was weaker. Invariant MAIT and iNKT cells could partly confound zero-insertion analyses. Insertions ran lower in abundant cord blood beta clonotypes, though not in memory repertoires.

At least ten counts were recorded for this clonotype. Antigen unknown. A template switching step contributed a universal primer site, while unique molecular identifiers were present in the cDNA. TCRdb used MiXCR to reprocess the 5' RACE reads, holding one entry per CDR3 protein. The sample holds hundreds of thousands of distinct CDR3 sequences, roughly 6.2% seen once. In germline, CDR1 is SQVTM, CDR2 ANQGSEA. V trimming: 4 bases; J trimming: 3 bases; junction bases outside the gene matches: 4. This CDR3 is 13 amino acids long. The specimen sequenced was naive T cells sorted from blood. The chain has TRBV29-1 and TRBJ2-7, with 9 bases matching TRBD1. The TCR comes from a man younger than 30 in good health. CDR3 region: CSVGQGGGYEQYF. The DNA of the CDR3 is TGCAGCGTTGGACAGGGGGGAGGCTACGAGCAGTACTTC.